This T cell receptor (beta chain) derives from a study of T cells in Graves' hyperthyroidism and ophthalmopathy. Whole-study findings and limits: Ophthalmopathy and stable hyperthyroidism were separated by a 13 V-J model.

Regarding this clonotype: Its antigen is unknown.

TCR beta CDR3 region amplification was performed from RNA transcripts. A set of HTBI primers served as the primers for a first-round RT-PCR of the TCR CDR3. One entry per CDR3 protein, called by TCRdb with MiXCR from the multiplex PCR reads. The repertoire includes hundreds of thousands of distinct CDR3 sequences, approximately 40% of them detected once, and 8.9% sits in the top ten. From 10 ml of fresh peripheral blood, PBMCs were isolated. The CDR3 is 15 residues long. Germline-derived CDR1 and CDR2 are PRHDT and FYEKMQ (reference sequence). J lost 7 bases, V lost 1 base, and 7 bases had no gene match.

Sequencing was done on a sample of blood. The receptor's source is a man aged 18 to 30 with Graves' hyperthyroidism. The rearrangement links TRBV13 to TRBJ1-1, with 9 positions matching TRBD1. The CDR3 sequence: CASSLVGGTGIEAFF. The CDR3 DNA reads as TGTGCCAGCAGCTTAGTAGGAGGGACAGGGATTGAAGCTTTCTTT.